This T cell receptor (beta chain) was profiled in a study of cytomegalovirus exposure and HLA in healthy donors. This CDR3 has 15 amino acids. The germline gives CDR1 MNHEY, CDR2 SVGAGI. J was trimmed by 5 bases and V by 3 bases; bases with no gene match: 8. Amplification used 60 Vbeta primers and 13 Jbeta primers. Libraries were prepared by immunoSEQ multiplex PCR; TCRdb keeps only in-frame clonotypes and omits some of them. Among 150,000 to 160,000 clones, 80% were seen once, and the ten largest hold 5.5% to 6.5%. In its sample, this clone was seen once. Its antigen is not identified. Study-wide findings and caveats: TCR beta V segments were, for the most part, productive about 87% or about 30% of the time in an earlier analysis. Cytomegalovirus association was assigned to more than 150 TCR beta chains. No immune exposure information besides CMV serostatus was available.

This TCR came from a woman between 35 and 50 years old in good health and CMV-seropositive. The specimen sequenced was PBMCs. The chain joins TRBV6-5 to TRBJ2-5; 8 nucleotides align to TRBD1. The CDR3 DNA sequence: TGTGCCAGCAGTTATGTTGCAGGGGGCGGGGAGACCCAGTACTTC. As protein: CASSYVAGGGETQYF.